What follows are 7 T cell receptor beta chains derived from one specimen sequenced in a study of blood T cell repertoires in COVID-19. The data were produced by immunoSEQ multiplex PCR, yet TCRdb's version contains in-frame clones alone and is incomplete. This table has a few hundred thousand clones, nearly 90% appearing once. The sample taken for sequencing was PBMCs or T cells enriched from blood (not recorded which). The receptor set was obtained from a woman aged 18-29 years with acute COVID-19.

The V call is TRBV19, the J call TRBJ2-1; 11 positions match TRBD2. The V gene end was trimmed by 2 bases and the J gene end by 3 bases; junction bases not matched to a gene: 6. This CDR3 is built from 17 residues. The germline gives CDR1 LNHDA, CDR2 SQIVND (reference sequence). In DNA form, the CDR3 reads TGTGCCAGTAGTATAAGAACTAGCGGGAGTATCTACAATGAGCAGTTCTTC. Translation: CASSIRTSGSIYNEQFF.

The chain combines TRBV6-5 with TRBJ2-2; TRBD2 agrees at 9 bases. Germline-derived CDR1 and CDR2 are MNHEY and SVGAGI. This CDR3 is built from 14 residues. J gave up 6 bases and V 8 bases, and 7 bases lay outside the gene matches. CDR3 coding DNA: TGTGCCAGCGGCGGGGGGGTTGAGGCCGGGGAGCTGTTTTTT. Translation gives CASGGGVEAGELFF.

The chain uses TRBV6-5 and TRBJ1-1; D gene uncertain. Germline CDR1 MNHEY, CDR2 SVGAGI. The ends were cut back, 6 bases at V and 4 bases at J, with 9 bases in the middle. The CDR3 is made up of 12 amino acids. The CDR3 nucleotides read TGTGCCAGCAGGGCTGGGAGCACTGAAGCTTTCTTT. It translates to CASRAGSTEAFF.

The chain uses TRBV3-1 (or the pseudogene TRBV3-2) and TRBJ1-1, with a possible D match to TRBD1 (5 bases). This CDR3 region has 14 residues. Germline assignment: CDR1 LGHDT and CDR2 YNNKEL (reference sequence). The V end was cut by 0 bases, the J end by 7 bases, with 12 bases between. In DNA, the CDR3 is TGTGCCAGCAGCCAAGAAGGCGGACAACATGAAGCTTTCTTT. Protein product: CASSQEGGQHEAFF.

This clone was observed a few times. The chain recombines TRBV2 with TRBJ1-5, with D possibly TRBD1 on 6 matching bases. Trimming cost V 4 bases and J 10 bases, with 17 bases left between them. Germline assignment: CDR1 SNHLY and CDR2 FYNNEI. This CDR3 is 14 amino acids long. The CDR3 spells CASSVLDRETPQHF. Written as DNA, the CDR3 is TGTGCCAGCAGTGTACTGGACAGAGAAACCCCCCAGCATTTT.

The chain employs TRBV28 and TRBJ2-5; a possible D gene is TRBD2 (6 bases). Trimming shortened V by 8 bases and J by 5 bases, and 18 bases separated the two germline ends. Germline CDR1 MDHEN, CDR2 SYDVKM. CDR3 length: 14 residues. CDR3 region: CASRPGLPGETQYF. CDR3 DNA sequence: TGTGCCAGCCGGCCGGGACTGCCGGGGGAGACCCAGTACTTC. The full variable domain, in which reference TRBV28 and TRBJ2-5 provide the parts outside the CDR3, is DVKVTQSSRYLVKRTGEKVFLECVQDMDHENMFWYRQDPGLGLRLIYFSYDVKMKEKGDIPEGYSVSREKKERFSLILESASTNQTSMYLCASRPGLPGETQYFGPGTRLLVL.

Written as DNA, the CDR3 is TGTGCCAGCAGTCTAGCGGGGACCTTGTGGATTGAGCAGTTCTTC. This sequence encodes CASSLAGTLWIEQFF. This chain uses TRBV28 with TRBJ2-1; 9 nucleotides match TRBD2. Trimming took 5 bases from V and 9 from J; bases not matched to a gene: 11. The CDR3 has 15 residues. Germline V gives CDR1 MDHEN, CDR2 SYDVKM.